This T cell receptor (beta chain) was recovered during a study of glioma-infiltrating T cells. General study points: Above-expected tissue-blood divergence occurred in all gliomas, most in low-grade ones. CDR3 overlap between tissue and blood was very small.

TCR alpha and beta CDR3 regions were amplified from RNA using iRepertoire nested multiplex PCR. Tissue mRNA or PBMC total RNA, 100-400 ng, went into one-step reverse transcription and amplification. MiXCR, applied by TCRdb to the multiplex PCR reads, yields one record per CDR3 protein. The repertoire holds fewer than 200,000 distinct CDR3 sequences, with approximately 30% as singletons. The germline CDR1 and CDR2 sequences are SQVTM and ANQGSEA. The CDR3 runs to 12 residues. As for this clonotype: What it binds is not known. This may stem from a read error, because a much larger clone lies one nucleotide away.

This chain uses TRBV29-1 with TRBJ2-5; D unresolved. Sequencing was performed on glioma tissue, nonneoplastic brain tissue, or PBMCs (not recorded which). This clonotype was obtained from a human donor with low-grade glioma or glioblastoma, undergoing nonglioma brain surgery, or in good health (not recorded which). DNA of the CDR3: TGCAGCGTTGATTGGGTTCAAGAGACCCGGTACTTC. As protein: CSVDWVQETRYF.